The 15 T cell receptor beta chains below all came from one sample that was sequenced in a study of cytomegalovirus exposure and HLA in healthy donors. Both 60 Vbeta primers and 13 Jbeta primers went into the PCR. TCRdb's copy holds only in-frame clones and misses some; the assay was immunoSEQ multiplex PCR. The repertoire holds some 120,000 clones, with roughly 17% as singletons. Sequencing was carried out using PBMCs. These receptors originate from a female donor in good health and CMV-seropositive.

This rearrangement joins TRBV4-2 to TRBJ1-3, with TRBD1 as a possible D gene (5 bases). The CDR3 extends over 15 amino acids. CDR1 and CDR2 from the germline V gene are LGHNA and YNFKEQ. The ends were cut back, 0 bases at V and 4 bases at J, with 10 bases in the middle. DNA of the CDR3: TGTGCCAGCAGCCAAGATCCTCAGGGCGGAAACACCATATATTTT. This encodes CASSQDPQGGNTIYF.

This clone has a handful of counts. The chain has TRBV11-3 and TRBJ2-7, with D possibly matching TRBD2 (5 bases). The CDR3 length is 13 residues. Germline V gene data show CDR1 as SGHNT and CDR2 as YENEEA. V was cut by 2 bases and J by 6 bases, with 11 bases left in between. The CDR3 bases are TGTGCCAGCAGCTTAACCCAGGAGGTCGAGCAGTACTTC. Encoded protein: CASSLTQEVEQYF.

This clone was detected a few times. The V call is TRBV10-3, the J call TRBJ2-5, with 16 bases that match TRBD2. The V segment lost 9 bases and the J segment 2 bases; nucleotides outside the gene matches: 9. The CDR3 sequence is 17 residues long. Germline assignment: CDR1 ENHRY and CDR2 SYGVKD. CDR3 in amino acids: CAIRPGLAGGGQETQYF. CDR3 bases: TGTGCCATTCGACCGGGACTAGCGGGAGGGGGTCAAGAGACCCAGTACTTC.

The chain uses TRBV25-1 and TRBJ1-2; D is ambiguous. Trimming removed 1 base at V and 4 bases at J, with 13 bases between. Germline values: CDR1 MGHDK, CDR2 SYGVNS. There are 15 residues in the CDR3. Here the CDR3 reads CASSESPPAAYGYTF. CDR3 DNA: TGTGCCAGCAGTGAATCCCCCCCGGCGGCCTATGGCTACACCTTC.

This clone was seen a few times. The chain uses TRBV9 and TRBJ2-3; no clear D gene. V gave up 1 base and J gave up 6 bases, with 6 bases separating them. CDR1 is SGDLS, CDR2 YYNGEE, per germline. The CDR3 is 12 residues long. In nucleotides, the CDR3 is TGTGCCAGCAGCGTAAACTATGATACGCAGTATTTT. This codes for CASSVNYDTQYF.

There are a few counts of this clone. V usage is TRBV5-1 and J usage is TRBJ1-1; 8 bases align to TRBD1. Germline CDR1 reads SGHRS; CDR2 reads YFSETQ. V gave up 0 bases and J gave up 5 bases; unmatched junction bases: 9. The CDR3 consists of 16 residues. The CDR3 is CASSLDPGGARTEAFF. Written as DNA, the CDR3 is TGCGCCAGCAGCTTGGACCCAGGGGGCGCACGGACTGAAGCTTTCTTT.

This chain joins TRBV14 and TRBJ2-6, with D possibly TRBD1 on 5 matching bases. Germline V gives CDR1 SGHDN, CDR2 FVKESK. This CDR3 has 20 residues. The V end lost 2 bases, the J end lost 1 base, and 21 bases lay between the germline ends. The CDR3 bases are TGTGCCAGCAGCCAAAAGGCAAAAGGGGCGAGAAGATCTGGGGCCAACGTCCTGACTTTC. It encodes CASSQKAKGARRSGANVLTF.

The table lists this clone with a few counts. The chain recombines TRBV7-2 with TRBJ2-5; weak D call: TRBD2 (5 bases). With 4 bases removed from V and 5 bases from J, the gap between germline ends came to 20 bases. CDR3 length equals 16 residues. Germline CDR1 is SGHTA and CDR2 is FQGNSA. The CDR3 DNA reads TGTGCCAGCAGCTCCTCTAGACCAGCGGCCTGGGAGACCCAGTACTTC. Translation gives CASSSSRPAAWETQYF.

This chain joins TRBV2 and TRBJ1-1; D is perhaps TRBD1 (6 bases). The germline CDR1 and CDR2 sequences are SNHLY and FYNNEI. This CDR3 spans 14 amino acids. V lost 1 base, J lost 3 bases, and 9 bases lay in between. The CDR3 here is CASSEDRAYTEAFF. CDR3 coding DNA: TGTGCCAGCAGTGAAGACAGGGCGTACACTGAAGCTTTCTTT.

This clone was seen a few times. The chain has TRBV7-5 and TRBJ2-5; the table names TRBD2, a call not compared with the DNA. TRBV7-5 is deemed a pseudogene. The CDR3 extends over 16 amino acids. CDR3 DNA: TGTGCCAGAAGCTTACCTAGCGGGAGGGCCTTAGAGACCCAGTACTTC. As protein: CARSLPSGRALETQYF.

The chain is built from TRBV15 and TRBJ1-2; possibly TRBD1 for D (5 bases). Germline loops: CDR1 LNHNV, CDR2 YYDKDF (reference sequence). The CDR3 sequence is 15 residues long. Between the trimmed V and J ends, which lost 1 base and 5 bases, there was a span of 14 bases. CDR3 sequence reads: CATSRAGRGAYGYTF. The CDR3 bases are TGTGCCACCAGCAGAGCTGGGAGGGGAGCTTATGGCTACACCTTC.

The chain couples TRBV7-3 to TRBJ2-3, with 7 bases matching TRBD2. CDR1 is SGHTA and CDR2 is FQGTGA in the germline V gene. The CDR3 length is 20 residues. V lost 1 base, J lost 2 bases, and 18 bases stayed unmatched. The CDR3 region has the DNA TGTGCCAGCAGCTTAAGGGGGGTGAAGGATCTAGCGGACGCCACAGATACGCAGTATTTT. Translated, it gives CASSLRGVKDLADATDTQYF.

This clone was counted between two and nine times. The gene calls are TRBV28 and TRBJ1-1; maybe TRBD1 (5 bases). The CDR3 sequence is 16 residues long. Germline values: CDR1 MDHEN, CDR2 SYDVKM. With 4 bases removed from V and 2 bases from J, the gap between germline ends came to 17 bases. CDR3 loop: CASSSRLRVTNTEAFF. In nucleotides, the CDR3 is TGTGCCAGCAGTTCCCGGCTCAGGGTGACTAACACTGAAGCTTTCTTT. The full variable domain, its missing parts supplied by reference TRBV28 and TRBJ1-1, is DVKVTQSSRYLVKRTGEKVFLECVQDMDHENMFWYRQDPGLGLRLIYFSYDVKMKEKGDIPEGYSVSREKKERFSLILESASTNQTSMYLCASSSRLRVTNTEAFFGQGTRLTVV.

The chain has TRBV4-2 and TRBJ2-7, with TRBD2 matching over 7 bases. Germline CDR1 LGHNA, CDR2 YNFKEQ. The CDR3 consists of 15 residues. V lost 3 bases to trimming and J lost 1 base; unmatched junction nucleotides: 6. CDR3 sequence reads: CASSQGTNPSYEQYF. CDR3 nucleotides: TGTGCCAGCAGCCAGGGGACTAACCCTTCCTACGAGCAGTACTTC.

About this clone itself: Other DNA sequences in this sample translate to the same CDR3. The V and J genes are TRBV9 and TRBJ2-3, with TRBD1 matching 7 bases. Per germline, CDR1 SGDLS and CDR2 YYNGEE. Trimming at V came to 2 bases and at J to 3 bases, leaving 6 bases not matched to a gene. The CDR3 runs 15 residues. The CDR3 region is CASSVEQGRTDTQYF. The DNA for the CDR3 is TGTGCCAGCAGCGTCGAACAGGGGCGGACAGATACGCAGTATTTT.